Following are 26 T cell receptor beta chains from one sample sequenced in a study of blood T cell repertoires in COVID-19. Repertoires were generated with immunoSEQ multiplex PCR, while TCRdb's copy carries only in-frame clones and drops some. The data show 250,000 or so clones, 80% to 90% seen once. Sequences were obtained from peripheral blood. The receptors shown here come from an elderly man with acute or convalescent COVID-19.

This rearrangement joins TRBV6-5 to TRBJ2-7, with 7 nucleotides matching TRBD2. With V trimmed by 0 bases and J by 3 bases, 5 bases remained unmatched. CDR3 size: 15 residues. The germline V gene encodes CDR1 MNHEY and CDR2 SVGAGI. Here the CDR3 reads CASSYSGGVGYEQYF. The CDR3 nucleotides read TGTGCCAGCAGTTACTCTGGGGGGGTTGGCTACGAGCAGTACTTC.

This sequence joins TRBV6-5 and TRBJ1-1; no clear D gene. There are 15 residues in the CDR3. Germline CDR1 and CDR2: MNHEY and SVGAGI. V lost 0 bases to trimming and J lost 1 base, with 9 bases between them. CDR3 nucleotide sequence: TGTGCCAGCAGTTACTCGAGACGGAGGAACACTGAAGCTTTCTTT. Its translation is CASSYSRRRNTEAFF.

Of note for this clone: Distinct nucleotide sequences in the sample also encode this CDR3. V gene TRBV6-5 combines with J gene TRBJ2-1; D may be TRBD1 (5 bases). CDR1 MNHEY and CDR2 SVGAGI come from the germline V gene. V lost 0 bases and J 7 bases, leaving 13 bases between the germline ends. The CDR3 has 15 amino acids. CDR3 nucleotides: TGTGCCAGCAGTTACTCAAGGGGTGGGGTTAATGAGCAGTTCTTC. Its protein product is CASSYSRGGVNEQFF.

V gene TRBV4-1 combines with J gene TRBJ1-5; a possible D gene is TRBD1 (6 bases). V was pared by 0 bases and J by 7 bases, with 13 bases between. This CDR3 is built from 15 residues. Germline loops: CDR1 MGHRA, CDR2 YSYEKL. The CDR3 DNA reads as TGCGCCAGCAGCCAAGAGGCAGGGGTCGGCCAGCCCCAGCATTTT. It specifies CASSQEAGVGQPQHF.

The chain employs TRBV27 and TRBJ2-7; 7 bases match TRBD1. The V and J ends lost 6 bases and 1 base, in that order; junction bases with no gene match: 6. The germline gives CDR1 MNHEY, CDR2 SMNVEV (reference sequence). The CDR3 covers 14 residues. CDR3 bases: TGTGCCAGCAGGGCATACAGGGGATCCTACGAGCAGTACTTC. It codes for CASRAYRGSYEQYF.

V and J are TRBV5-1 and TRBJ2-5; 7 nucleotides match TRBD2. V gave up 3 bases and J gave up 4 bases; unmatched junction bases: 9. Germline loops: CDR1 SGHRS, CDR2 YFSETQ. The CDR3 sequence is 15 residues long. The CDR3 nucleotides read TGCGCCAGCAGCTCGAGCCTAGCGGCGCGAGAGACCCAGTACTTC. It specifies CASSSSLAARETQYF. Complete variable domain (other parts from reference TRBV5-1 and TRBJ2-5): KAGVTQTPRYLIKTRGQQVTLSCSPISGHRSVSWYQQTPGQGLQFLFEYFSETQRNKGNFPGRFSGRQFSNSRSEMNVSTLELGDSALYLCASSSSLAARETQYFGPGTRLLVL.

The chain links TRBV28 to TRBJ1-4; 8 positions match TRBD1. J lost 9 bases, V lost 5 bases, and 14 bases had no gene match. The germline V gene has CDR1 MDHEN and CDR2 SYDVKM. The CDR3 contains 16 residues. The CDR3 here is CASSLLGQGDGKKLFF. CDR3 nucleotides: TGTGCCAGCAGTCTCCTCGGACAGGGCGATGGGAAAAAACTGTTTTTT.

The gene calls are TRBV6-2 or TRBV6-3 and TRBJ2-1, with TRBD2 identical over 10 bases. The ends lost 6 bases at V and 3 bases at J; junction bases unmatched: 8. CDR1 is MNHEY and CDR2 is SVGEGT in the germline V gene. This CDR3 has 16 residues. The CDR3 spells CASSLPTSGIYNEQFF. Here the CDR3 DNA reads TGTGCCAGCAGCCTTCCCACTAGCGGGATCTACAATGAGCAGTTCTTC.

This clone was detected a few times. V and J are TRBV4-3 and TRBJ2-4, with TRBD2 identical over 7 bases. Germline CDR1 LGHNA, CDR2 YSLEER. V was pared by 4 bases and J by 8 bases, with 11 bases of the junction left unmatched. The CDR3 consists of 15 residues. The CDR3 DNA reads TGCGCCAGCAGCCCCACGACTAGCCTGGGTGACATTCAGTACTTC. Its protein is CASSPTTSLGDIQYF.

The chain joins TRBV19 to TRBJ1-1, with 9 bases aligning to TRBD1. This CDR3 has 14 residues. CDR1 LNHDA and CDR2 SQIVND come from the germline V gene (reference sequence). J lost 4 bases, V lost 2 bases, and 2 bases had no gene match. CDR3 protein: CASSIMGQGTEAFF. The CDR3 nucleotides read TGTGCCAGTAGTATAATGGGACAGGGCACTGAAGCTTTCTTT. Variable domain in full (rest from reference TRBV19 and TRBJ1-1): DGGITQSPKYLFRKEGQNVTLSCEQNLNHDAMYWYRQDPGQGLRLIYYSQIVNDFQKGDIAEGYSVSREKKESFPLTVTSAQKNPTAFYLCASSIMGQGTEAFFGQGTRLTVV.

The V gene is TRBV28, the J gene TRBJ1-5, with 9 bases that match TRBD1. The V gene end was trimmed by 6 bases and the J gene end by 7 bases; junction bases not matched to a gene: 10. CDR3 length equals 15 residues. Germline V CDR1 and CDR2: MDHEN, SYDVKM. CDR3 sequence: CASSDLQGANQPQHF. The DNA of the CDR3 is TGTGCCAGCAGCGACCTACAGGGGGCCAACCAGCCCCAGCATTTT.

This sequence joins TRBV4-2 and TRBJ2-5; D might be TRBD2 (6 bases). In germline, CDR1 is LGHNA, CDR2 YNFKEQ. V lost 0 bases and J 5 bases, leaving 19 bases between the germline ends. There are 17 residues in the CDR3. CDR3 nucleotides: TGTGCCAGCAGCCAAGAGATTGGAGGGATTCGAGGGGAGACCCAGTACTTC. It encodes CASSQEIGGIRGETQYF.

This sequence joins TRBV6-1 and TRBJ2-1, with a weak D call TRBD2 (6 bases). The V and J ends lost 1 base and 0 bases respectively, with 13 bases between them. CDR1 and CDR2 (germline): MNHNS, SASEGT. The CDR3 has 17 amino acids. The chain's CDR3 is CASSEGDLALSYNEQFF. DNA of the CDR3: TGTGCCAGCAGTGAAGGGGACTTAGCGCTCTCCTACAATGAGCAGTTCTTC.

CDR3 loop: CSVSKDLNYGYTF. Written as DNA, the CDR3 is TGCAGCGTGTCTAAAGATTTAAACTATGGCTACACCTTC. This chain connects TRBV29-1 to TRBJ1-2; D ambiguous. CDR1 is SQVTM and CDR2 is ANQGSEA in the germline V gene. Trimming cost V 6 bases and J 2 bases, with 13 bases left between them. The CDR3 runs 13 residues.

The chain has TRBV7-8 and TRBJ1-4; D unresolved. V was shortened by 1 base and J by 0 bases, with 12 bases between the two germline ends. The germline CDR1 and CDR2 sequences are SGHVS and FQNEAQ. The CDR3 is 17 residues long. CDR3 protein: CASSLGPGYATNEKLFF. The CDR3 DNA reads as TGTGCCAGCAGCTTAGGGCCGGGTTATGCAACTAATGAAAAACTGTTTTTT.

The CDR3: CASRSGTSIRELFF. In DNA form, the CDR3 reads TGTGCCAGCAGGTCCGGGACTAGCATCAGGGAGCTGTTTTTT. The V gene is TRBV7-3, the J gene TRBJ2-2; 9 bases match TRBD2. The CDR3 runs to 14 residues. CDR1 and CDR2 from the germline V gene are SGHTA and FQGTGA. The ends lost 6 bases at V and 9 bases at J; junction bases unmatched: 8.

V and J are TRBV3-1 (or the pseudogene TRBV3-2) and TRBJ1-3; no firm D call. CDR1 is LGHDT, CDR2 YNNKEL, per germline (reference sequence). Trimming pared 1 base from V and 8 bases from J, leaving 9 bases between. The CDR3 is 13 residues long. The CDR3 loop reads CASSQVGVYTIYF. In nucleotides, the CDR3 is TGTGCCAGCAGCCAAGTCGGAGTTTACACCATATATTTT.

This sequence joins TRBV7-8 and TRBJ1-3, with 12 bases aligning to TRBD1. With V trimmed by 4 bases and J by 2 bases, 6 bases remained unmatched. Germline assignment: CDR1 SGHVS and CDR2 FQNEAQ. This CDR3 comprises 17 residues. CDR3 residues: CASSYSGQGATGNTIYF. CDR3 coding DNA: TGTGCCAGCAGCTACTCGGGACAGGGGGCTACTGGAAACACCATATATTTT.

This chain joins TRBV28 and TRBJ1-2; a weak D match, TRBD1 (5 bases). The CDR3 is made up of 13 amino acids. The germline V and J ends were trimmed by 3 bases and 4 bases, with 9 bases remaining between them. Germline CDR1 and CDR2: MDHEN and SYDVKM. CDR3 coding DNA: TGTGCCAGCAGTTTGCAGGGTATCTATGGCTACACCTTC. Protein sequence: CASSLQGIYGYTF.

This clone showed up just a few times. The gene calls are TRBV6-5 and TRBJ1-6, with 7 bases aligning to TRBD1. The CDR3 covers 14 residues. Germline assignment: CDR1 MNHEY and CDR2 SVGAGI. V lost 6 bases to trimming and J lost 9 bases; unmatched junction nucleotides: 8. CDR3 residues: CASRATGAGSPLHF. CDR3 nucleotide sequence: TGTGCCAGCAGAGCTACAGGGGCGGGTTCACCCCTCCACTTT.

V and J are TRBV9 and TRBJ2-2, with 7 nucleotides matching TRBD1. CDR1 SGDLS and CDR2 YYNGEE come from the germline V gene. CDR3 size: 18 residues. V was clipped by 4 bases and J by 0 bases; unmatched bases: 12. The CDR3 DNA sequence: TGTGCCAGCAGCCCGGAGAGATGGGACAGTGCGAACACCGGGGAGCTGTTTTTT. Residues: CASSPERWDSANTGELFF.

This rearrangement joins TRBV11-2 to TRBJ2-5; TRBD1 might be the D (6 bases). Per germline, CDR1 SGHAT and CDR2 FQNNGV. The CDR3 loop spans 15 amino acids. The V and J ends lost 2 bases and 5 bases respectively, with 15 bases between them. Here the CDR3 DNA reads TGTGCCAGCAGCTTAAGTGGGGGCGTCTGGGAGACCCAGTACTTC. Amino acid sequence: CASSLSGGVWETQYF.

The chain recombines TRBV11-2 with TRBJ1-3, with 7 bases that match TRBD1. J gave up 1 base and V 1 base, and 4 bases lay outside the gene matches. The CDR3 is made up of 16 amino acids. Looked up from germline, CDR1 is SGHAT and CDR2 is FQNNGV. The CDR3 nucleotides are TGTGCCAGCAGCTTAGGAGGGGGCGCGTCTGGAAACACCATATATTTT. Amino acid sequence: CASSLGGGASGNTIYF.

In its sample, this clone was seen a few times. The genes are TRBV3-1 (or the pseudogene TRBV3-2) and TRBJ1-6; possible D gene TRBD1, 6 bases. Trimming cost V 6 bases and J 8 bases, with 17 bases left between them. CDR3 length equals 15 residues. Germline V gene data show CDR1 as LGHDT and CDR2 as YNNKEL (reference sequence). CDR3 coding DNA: TGTGCCAGCAGTACATGGGACACGGGGCATTCACCCCTCCACTTT. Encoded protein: CASSTWDTGHSPLHF.

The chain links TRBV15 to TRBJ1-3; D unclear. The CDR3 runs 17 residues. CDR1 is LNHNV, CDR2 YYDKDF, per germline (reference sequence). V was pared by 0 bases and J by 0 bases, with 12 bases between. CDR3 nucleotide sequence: TGTGCCACCAGCAGAGATATTGAGGTTATCTCTGGAAACACCATATATTTT. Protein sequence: CATSRDIEVISGNTIYF.

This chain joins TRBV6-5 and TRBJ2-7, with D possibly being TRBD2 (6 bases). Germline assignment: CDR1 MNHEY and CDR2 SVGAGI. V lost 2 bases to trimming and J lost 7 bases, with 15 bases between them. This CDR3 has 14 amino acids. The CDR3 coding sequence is TGTGCCAGCAGTTACGGGGACTCTCTTGGGGAGCAGTACTTC. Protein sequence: CASSYGDSLGEQYF.